This T cell receptor beta chain is from a study of cytomegalovirus exposure and HLA in healthy donors. A few counts support this clone. Its antigen remains unknown. The germline V gene has CDR1 SGHTA and CDR2 FQGTGA. V dropped 2 bases and J dropped 2; count of bases not matched to a gene: 6. The CDR3 runs to 17 residues. A multiplex PCR was run with 60 Vbeta primers and 13 Jbeta primers. Sequencing used immunoSEQ multiplex PCR; TCRdb keeps in-frame clones, though not all of them. The sample lists about 130,000 clones; about 10% were seen once. Study-wide results and limits: TCR beta chains associated with HLA were, in a later analysis, more clonally expanded than equally common others. Sequencing artifact likely explains a cluster of highly shared sequence variants. Reportedly, cytomegalovirus status was diagnosed with high sensitivity and specificity. About 87% or about 30% of the time was how often most TCR beta V segments were productive, according to an earlier analysis.

The chain carries TRBV7-3 and TRBJ2-6; 7 positions match TRBD1. This TCR was sampled from a woman aged 18 to 35 in good health and CMV-seropositive. The sample taken for sequencing was PBMCs. For the CDR3, the DNA is TGTGCCAGCAGCTTATCGACAGGGACGACTGGGGCCAACGTCCTGACTTTC. Its translation is CASSLSTGTTGANVLTF.